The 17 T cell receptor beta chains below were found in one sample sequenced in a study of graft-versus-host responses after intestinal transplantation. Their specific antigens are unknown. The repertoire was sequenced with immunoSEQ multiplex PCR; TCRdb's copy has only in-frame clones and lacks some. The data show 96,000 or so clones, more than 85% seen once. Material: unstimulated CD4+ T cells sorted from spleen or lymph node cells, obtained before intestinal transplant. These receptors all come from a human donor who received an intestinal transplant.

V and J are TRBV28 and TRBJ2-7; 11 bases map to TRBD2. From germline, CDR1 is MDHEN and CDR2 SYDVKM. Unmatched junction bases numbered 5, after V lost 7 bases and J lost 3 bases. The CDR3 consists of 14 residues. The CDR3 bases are TGTGCCAGCAAGGGACTAGCGGAGAACTACGAGCAGTACTTC. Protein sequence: CASKGLAENYEQYF. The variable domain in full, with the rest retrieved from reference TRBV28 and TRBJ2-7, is DVKVTQSSRYLVKRTGEKVFLECVQDMDHENMFWYRQDPGLGLRLIYFSYDVKMKEKGDIPEGYSVSREKKERFSLILESASTNQTSMYLCASKGLAENYEQYFGPGTRLTVT.

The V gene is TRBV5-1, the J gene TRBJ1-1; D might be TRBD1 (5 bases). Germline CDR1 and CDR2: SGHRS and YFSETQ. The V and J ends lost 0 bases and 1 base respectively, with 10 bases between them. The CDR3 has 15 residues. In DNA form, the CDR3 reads TGCGCCAGCAGCTTGGTTGTCAGGGCGAACACTGAAGCTTTCTTT. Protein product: CASSLVVRANTEAFF. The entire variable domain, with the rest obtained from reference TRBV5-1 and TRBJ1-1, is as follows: KAGVTQTPRYLIKTRGQQVTLSCSPISGHRSVSWYQQTPGQGLQFLFEYFSETQRNKGNFPGRFSGRQFSNSRSEMNVSTLELGDSALYLCASSLVVRANTEAFFGQGTRLTVV.

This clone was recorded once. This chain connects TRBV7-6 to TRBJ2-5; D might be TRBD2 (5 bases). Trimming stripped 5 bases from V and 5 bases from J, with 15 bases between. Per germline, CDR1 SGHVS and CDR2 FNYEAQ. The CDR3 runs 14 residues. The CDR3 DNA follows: TGTGCCAGCAGCCCACCCATCCGAGGGGAGACCCAGTACTTC. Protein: CASSPPIRGETQYF.

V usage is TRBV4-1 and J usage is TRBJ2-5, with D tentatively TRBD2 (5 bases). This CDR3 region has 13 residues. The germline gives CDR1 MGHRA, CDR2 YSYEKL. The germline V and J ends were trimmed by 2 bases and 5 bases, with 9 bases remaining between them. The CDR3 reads CASSQLGGETQYF. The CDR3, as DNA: TGCGCCAGCAGCCAACTGGGCGGGGAGACCCAGTACTTC.

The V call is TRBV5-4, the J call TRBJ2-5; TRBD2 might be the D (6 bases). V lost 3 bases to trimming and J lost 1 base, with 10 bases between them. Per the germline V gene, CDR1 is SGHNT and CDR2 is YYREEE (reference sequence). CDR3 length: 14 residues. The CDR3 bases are TGTGCCAGCAGCTACGGGAGTCCCCAAGAGACCCAGTACTTC. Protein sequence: CASSYGSPQETQYF. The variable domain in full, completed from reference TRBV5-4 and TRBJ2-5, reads ETGVTQSPTHLIKTRGQQVTLRCSSQSGHNTVSWYQQALGQGPQFIFQYYREEENGRGNFPPRFSGLQFPNYSSELNVNALELDDSALYLCASSYGSPQETQYFGPGTRLLVL.

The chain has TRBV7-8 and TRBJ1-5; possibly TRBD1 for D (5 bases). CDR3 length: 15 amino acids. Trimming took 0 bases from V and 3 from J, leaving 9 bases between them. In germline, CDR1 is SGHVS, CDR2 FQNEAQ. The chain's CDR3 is CASSLATGHNQPQHF. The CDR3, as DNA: TGTGCCAGCAGCTTAGCTACAGGACACAATCAGCCCCAGCATTTT.

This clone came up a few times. CDR3: CASSHRTVNTEAFF. DNA of the CDR3: TGCGCCAGCAGTCACCGGACTGTGAACACTGAAGCTTTCTTT. The genes are TRBV10-1 and TRBJ1-1, with no clear D. The CDR3 consists of 14 residues. Per germline, CDR1 WNHNN and CDR2 SYGVQD (reference sequence). V lost 5 bases to trimming and J lost 0 bases, with 10 bases between them.

The CDR3 DNA is TGTGCCAGCAGTTTTACCGGGACTAGCGGAACTTACAATGAGCAGTTCTTC. The encoded protein is CASSFTGTSGTYNEQFF. The chain recombines TRBV5-5 with TRBJ2-1; TRBD2 aligns across 11 bases. V was clipped by 5 bases and J by 4 bases; unmatched bases: 11. The CDR3 consists of 17 residues. Per germline, CDR1 SGHKS and CDR2 YYEKEE (reference sequence).

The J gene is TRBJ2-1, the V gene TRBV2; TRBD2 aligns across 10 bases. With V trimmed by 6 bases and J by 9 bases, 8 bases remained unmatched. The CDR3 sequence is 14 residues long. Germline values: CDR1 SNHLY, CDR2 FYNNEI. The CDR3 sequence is CASRELAGDVEQFF. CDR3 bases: TGTGCCAGCAGGGAGCTAGCGGGGGATGTTGAGCAGTTCTTC.

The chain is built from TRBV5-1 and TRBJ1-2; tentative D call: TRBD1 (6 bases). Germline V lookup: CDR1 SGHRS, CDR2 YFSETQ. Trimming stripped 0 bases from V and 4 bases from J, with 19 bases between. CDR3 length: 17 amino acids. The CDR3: CASSLGGQDRWSYGYTF. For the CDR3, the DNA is TGCGCCAGCAGCTTGGGGGGGCAAGACCGATGGAGCTATGGCTACACCTTC.

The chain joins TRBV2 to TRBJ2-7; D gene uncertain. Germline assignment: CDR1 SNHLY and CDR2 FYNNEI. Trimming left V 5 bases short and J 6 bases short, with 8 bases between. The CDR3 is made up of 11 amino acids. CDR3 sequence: CASSKWSEQYF. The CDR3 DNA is TGTGCCAGCAGTAAATGGAGCGAGCAGTACTTC.

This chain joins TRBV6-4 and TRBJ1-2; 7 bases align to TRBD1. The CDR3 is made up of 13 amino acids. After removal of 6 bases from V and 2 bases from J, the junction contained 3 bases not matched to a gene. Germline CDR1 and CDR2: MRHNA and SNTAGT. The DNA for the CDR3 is TGTGCCAGCAGCCCGACAGGGAACTATGGCTACACCTTC. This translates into CASSPTGNYGYTF.

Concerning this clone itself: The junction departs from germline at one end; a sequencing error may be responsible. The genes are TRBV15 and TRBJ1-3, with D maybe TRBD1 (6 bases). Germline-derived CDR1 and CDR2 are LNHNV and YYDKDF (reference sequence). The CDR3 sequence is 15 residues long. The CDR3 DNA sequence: TGTGCCGCCAGCGTCGACAGGATCTCTGGAAACACCATATATTTT. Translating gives CAASVDRISGNTIYF.

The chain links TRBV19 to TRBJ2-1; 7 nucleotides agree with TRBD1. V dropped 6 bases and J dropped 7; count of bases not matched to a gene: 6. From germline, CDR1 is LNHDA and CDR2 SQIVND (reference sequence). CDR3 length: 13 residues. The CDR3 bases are TGTGCCAGTAGAAACAGGGGCGGTAATGAGCAGTTCTTC. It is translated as CASRNRGGNEQFF. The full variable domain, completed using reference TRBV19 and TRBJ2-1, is DGGITQSPKYLFRKEGQNVTLSCEQNLNHDAMYWYRQDPGQGLRLIYYSQIVNDFQKGDIAEGYSVSREKKESFPLTVTSAQKNPTAFYLCASRNRGGNEQFFGPGTRLTVL.

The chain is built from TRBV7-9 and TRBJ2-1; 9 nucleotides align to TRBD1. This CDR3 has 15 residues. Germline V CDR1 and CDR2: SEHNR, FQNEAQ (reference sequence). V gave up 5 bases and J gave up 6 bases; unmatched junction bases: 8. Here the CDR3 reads CASSLTQGASNEQFF. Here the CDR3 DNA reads TGTGCCAGCAGCCTAACACAGGGGGCAAGCAATGAGCAGTTCTTC. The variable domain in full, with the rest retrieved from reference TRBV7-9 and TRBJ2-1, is DTGVSQNPRHKITKRGQNVTFRCDPISEHNRLYWYRQTLGQGPEFLTYFQNEAQLEKSRLLSDRFSAERPKGSFSTLEIQRTEQGDSAMYLCASSLTQGASNEQFFGPGTRLTVL.

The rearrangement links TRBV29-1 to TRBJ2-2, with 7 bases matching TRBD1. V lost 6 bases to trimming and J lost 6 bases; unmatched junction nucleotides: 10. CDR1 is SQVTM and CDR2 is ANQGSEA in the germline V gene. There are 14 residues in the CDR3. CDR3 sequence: CSVRTGWSAGELFF. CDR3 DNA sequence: TGCAGCGTAAGGACAGGCTGGTCTGCCGGGGAGCTGTTTTTT.

The CDR3, as DNA: TGCAGTGCTATTCGGTCAGATACGCAGTATTTT. Translation gives CSAIRSDTQYF. This chain uses TRBV20-1 with TRBJ2-3; D gene ambiguous. Germline CDR1 is DFQATT and CDR2 is SNEGSKA (reference sequence). Trimming pared 4 bases from V and 4 bases from J, leaving 6 bases between. The CDR3 consists of 11 residues.